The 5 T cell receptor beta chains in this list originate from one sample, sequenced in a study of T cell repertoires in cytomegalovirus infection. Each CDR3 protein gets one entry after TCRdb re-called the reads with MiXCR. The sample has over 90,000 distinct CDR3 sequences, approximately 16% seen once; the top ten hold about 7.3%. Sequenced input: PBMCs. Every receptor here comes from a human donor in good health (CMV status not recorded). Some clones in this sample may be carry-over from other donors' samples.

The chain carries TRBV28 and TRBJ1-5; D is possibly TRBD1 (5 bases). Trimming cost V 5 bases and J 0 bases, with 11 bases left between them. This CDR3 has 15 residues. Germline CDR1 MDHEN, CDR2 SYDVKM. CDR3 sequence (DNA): TGTGCCAGCAGTGGGGGTGGGCTTAGCAATCAGCCCCAGCATTTT. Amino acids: CASSGGGLSNQPQHF.

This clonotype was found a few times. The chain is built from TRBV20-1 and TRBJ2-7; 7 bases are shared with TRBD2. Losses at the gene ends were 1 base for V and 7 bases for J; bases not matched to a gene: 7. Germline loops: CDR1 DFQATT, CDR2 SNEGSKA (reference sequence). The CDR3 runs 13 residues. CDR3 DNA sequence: TGCAGTGCTAGAGTGGGCGGGGGATCGGAGCAGTACTTC. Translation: CSARVGGGSEQYF.

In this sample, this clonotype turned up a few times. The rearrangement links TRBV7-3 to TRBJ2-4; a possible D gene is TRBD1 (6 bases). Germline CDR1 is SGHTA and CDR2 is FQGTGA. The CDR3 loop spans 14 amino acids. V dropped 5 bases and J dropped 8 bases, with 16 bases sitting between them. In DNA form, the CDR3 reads TGTGCCAGCAGCGCGCAGGGGTGGAATGACATTCAGTACTTC. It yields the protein CASSAQGWNDIQYF.

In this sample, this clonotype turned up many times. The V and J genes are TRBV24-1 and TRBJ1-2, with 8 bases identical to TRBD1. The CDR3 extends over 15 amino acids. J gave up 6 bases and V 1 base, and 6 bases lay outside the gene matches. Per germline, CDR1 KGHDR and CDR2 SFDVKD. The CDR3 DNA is TGTGCCACCAGTGATTTAAACAGGGGGGTAAATGGCTACACCTTC. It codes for CATSDLNRGVNGYTF.

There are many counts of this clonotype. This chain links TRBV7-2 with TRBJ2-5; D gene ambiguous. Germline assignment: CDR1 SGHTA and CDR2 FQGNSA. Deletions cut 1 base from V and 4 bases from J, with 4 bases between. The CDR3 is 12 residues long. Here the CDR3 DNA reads TGTGCCAGCAGCTTAGACCGAGAGACCCAGTACTTC. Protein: CASSLDRETQYF.